This section outlines one T cell receptor beta chain sequence together with its context. Its antigen is unidentified. V gave up 5 bases and J gave up 1 base; unmatched junction bases: 11. The V gene's germline CDR1 is LNHNV and CDR2 YYDKDF (reference sequence). The CDR3 consists of 16 residues. These data come from a study of T cell responses to AZD1222 COVID-19 vaccine. Study-level information: Investigators merged groups given second doses at roughly 4 or roughly 12 weeks. Findings and caveats of the study: Seropositive status at baseline applied to only 5 or 6 AZD1222 recipients. The donor group comprised mostly white British people and more females; the analysis possibly underestimated clonal diversity.

TCRdb's table, derived via immunoSEQ multiplex PCR, lists solely in-frame clones and lacks some. The table lists 80,000 to 90,000 clones, about 91% of them singletons. The chain joins TRBV15 to TRBJ2-7; 7 nucleotides line up with TRBD1. This receptor was obtained from an adult in good health. The sample in question was peripheral blood, obtained on day 0 of AZD1222 vaccination. The DNA of the CDR3 is TGTGCCACCAGCCAAGGCCCAGGGGGAACATCCTACGAGCAGTACTTC. Its translation is CATSQGPGGTSYEQYF. The variable domain in full, with the rest retrieved from reference TRBV15 and TRBJ2-7, is DAMVIQNPRYQVTQFGKPVTLSCSQTLNHNVMYWYQQKSSQAPKLLFHYYDKDFNNEADTPDNFQSRRPNTSFCFLDIRSPGLGDTAMYLCATSQGPGGTSYEQYFGPGTRLTVT.